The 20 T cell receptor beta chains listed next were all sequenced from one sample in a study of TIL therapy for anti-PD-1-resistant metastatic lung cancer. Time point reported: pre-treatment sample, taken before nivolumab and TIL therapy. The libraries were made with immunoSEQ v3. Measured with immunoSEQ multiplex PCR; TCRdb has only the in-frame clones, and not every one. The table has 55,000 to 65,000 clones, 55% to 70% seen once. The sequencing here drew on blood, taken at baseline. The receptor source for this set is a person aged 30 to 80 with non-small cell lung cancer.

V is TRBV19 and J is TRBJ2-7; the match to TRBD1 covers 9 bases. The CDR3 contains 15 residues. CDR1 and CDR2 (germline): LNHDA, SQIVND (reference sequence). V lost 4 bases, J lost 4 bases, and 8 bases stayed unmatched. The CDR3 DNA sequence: TGTGCCAGTAGTACCGGGACAGGGAGAGGGTACGAGCAGTACTTC. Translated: CASSTGTGRGYEQYF.

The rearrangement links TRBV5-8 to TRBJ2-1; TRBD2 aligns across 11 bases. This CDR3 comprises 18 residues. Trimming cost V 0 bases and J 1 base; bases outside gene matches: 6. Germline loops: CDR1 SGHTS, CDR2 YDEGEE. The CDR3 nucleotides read TGTGCCAGCAGCTTGGGTCCTAGCGGGGGGCCTTCCTACAATGAGCAGTTCTTC. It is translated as CASSLGPSGGPSYNEQFF.

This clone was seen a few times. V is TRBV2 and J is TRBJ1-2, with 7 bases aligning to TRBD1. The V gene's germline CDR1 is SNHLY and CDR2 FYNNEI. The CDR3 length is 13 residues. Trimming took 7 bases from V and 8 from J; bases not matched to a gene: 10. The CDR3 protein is CASNPSDRSGYTF. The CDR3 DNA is TGTGCCAGCAATCCCTCGGACAGGAGCGGCTACACCTTC.

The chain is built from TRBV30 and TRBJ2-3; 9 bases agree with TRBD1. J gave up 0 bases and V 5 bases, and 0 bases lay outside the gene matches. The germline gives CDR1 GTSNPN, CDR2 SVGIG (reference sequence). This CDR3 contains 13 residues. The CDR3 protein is CAWGTGSTDTQYF. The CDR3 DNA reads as TGTGCCTGGGGGACAGGGAGCACAGATACGCAGTATTTT.

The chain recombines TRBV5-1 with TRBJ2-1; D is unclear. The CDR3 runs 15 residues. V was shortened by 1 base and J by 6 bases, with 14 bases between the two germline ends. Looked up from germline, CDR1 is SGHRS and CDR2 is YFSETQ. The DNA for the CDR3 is TGCGCCAGCAGCTTGTTGGGGTCAGGCCCCAATGAGCAGTTCTTC. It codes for CASSLLGSGPNEQFF. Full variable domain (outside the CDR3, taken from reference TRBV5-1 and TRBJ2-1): KAGVTQTPRYLIKTRGQQVTLSCSPISGHRSVSWYQQTPGQGLQFLFEYFSETQRNKGNFPGRFSGRQFSNSRSEMNVSTLELGDSALYLCASSLLGSGPNEQFFGPGTRLTVL.

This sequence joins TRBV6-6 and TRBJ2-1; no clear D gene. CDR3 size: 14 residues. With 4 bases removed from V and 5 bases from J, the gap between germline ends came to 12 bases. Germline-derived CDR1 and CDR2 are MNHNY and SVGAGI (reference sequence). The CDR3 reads CASSSRTTDNEQFF. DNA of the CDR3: TGTGCCAGCAGTTCCCGGACCACGGACAATGAGCAGTTCTTC.

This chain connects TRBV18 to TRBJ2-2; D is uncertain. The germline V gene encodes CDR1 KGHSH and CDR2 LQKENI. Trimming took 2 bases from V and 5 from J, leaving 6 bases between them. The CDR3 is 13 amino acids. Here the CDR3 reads CASSPVVTGELFF. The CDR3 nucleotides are TGTGCCAGCTCACCAGTGGTAACCGGGGAGCTGTTTTTT.

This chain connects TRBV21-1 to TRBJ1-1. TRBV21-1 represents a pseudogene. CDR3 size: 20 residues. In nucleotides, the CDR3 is TGTGCCAGCAGCCGTCACACAGGTCGCAGGGCCGAGGGGATGAACACTGAAGCTTTCTTT. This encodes CASSRHTGRRAEGMNTEAFF.

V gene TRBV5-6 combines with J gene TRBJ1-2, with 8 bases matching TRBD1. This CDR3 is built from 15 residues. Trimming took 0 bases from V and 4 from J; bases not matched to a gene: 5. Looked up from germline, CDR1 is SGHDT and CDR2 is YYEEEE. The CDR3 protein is CASSLVGQERYGYTF. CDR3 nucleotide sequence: TGTGCCAGCAGCTTGGTGGGACAGGAACGCTATGGCTACACCTTC.

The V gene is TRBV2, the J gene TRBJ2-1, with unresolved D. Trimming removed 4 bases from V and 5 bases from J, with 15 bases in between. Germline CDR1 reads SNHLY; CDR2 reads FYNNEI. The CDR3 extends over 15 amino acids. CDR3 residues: CASSGQALRNNEQFF. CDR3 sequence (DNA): TGTGCCAGCAGTGGGCAGGCTCTTCGGAACAATGAGCAGTTCTTC.

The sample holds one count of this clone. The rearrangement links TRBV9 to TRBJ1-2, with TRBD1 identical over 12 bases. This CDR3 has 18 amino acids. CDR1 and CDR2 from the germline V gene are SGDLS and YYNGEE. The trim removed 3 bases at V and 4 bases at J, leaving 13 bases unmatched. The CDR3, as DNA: TGTGCCAGCAGCGGGACGAAGACCGGGACAGGGGGCATCTATGGCTACACCTTC. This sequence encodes CASSGTKTGTGGIYGYTF.

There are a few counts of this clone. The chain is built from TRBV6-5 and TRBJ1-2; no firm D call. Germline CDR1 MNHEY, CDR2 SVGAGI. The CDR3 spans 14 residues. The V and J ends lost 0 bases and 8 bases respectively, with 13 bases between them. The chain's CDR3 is CASSYSSTVLGYTF. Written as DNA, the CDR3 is TGTGCCAGCAGTTACTCTTCGACTGTCCTCGGCTACACCTTC.

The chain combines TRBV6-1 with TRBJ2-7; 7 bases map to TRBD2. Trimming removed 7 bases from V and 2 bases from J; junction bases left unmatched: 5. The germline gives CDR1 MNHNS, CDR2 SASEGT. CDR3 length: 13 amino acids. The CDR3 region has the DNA TGTGCCAGCACCCGGGAGGACGCCTACGAGCAGTACTTC. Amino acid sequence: CASTREDAYEQYF.

The DNA of the CDR3 is TGCGCCAGCAGCTTGGCGGGGAACGGCCAAGAGACCCAGTACTTC. This translates into CASSLAGNGQETQYF. The V and J genes are TRBV5-1 and TRBJ2-5; D perhaps matches TRBD2 (5 bases). Per germline, CDR1 SGHRS and CDR2 YFSETQ. The CDR3 totals 15 residues. V was clipped by 0 bases and J by 1 base, with 10 bases between them. The full variable domain, its missing parts supplied by reference TRBV5-1 and TRBJ2-5, is KAGVTQTPRYLIKTRGQQVTLSCSPISGHRSVSWYQQTPGQGLQFLFEYFSETQRNKGNFPGRFSGRQFSNSRSEMNVSTLELGDSALYLCASSLAGNGQETQYFGPGTRLLVL.

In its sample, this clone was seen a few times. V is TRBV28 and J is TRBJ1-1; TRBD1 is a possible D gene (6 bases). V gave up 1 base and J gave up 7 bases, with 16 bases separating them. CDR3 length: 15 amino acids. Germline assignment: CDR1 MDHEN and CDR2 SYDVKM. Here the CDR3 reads CASSLLVGAGNEAFF. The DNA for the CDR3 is TGTGCCAGCAGTTTATTGGTGGGGGCTGGGAATGAAGCTTTCTTT. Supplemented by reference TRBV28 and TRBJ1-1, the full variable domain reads DVKVTQSSRYLVKRTGEKVFLECVQDMDHENMFWYRQDPGLGLRLIYFSYDVKMKEKGDIPEGYSVSREKKERFSLILESASTNQTSMYLCASSLLVGAGNEAFFGQGTRLTVV.

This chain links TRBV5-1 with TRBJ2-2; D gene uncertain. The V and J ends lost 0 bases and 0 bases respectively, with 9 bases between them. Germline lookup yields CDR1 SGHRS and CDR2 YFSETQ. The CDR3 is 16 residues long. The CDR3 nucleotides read TGCGCCAGCAGCTTGGGGGTGACTTCGAACACCGGGGAGCTGTTTTTT. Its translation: CASSLGVTSNTGELFF.

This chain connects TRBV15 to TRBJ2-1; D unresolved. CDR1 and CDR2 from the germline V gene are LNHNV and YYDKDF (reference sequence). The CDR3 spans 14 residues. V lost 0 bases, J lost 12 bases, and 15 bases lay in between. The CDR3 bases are TGTGCCACCAGCAGAGACGAGCCCCAATCGGGGCAGTTCTTC. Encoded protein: CATSRDEPQSGQFF.

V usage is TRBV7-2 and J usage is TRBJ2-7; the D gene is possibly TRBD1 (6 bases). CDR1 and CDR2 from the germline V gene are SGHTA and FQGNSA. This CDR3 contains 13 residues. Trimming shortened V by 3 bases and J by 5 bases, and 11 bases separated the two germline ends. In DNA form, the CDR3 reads TGTGCCAGCAGCTTGCGTTCAGGGGACGAGCAGTACTTC. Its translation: CASSLRSGDEQYF.

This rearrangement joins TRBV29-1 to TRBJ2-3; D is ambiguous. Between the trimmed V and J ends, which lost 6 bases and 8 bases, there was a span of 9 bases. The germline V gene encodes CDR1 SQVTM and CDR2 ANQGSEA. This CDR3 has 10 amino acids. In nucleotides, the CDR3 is TGCAGCGTGGACCTGGGTACGCAGTATTTT. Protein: CSVDLGTQYF.

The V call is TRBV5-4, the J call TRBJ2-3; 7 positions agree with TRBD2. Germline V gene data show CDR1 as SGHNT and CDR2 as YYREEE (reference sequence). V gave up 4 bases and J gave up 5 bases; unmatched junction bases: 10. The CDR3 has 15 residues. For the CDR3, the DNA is TGTGCCAGCAGCGTCGGTGGGGCGGGGGTAGATACGCAGTATTTT. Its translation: CASSVGGAGVDTQYF. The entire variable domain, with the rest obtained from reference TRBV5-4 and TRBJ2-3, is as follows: ETGVTQSPTHLIKTRGQQVTLRCSSQSGHNTVSWYQQALGQGPQFIFQYYREEENGRGNFPPRFSGLQFPNYSSELNVNALELDDSALYLCASSVGGAGVDTQYFGPGTRLTVL.